This is a list of T cell receptor beta chains from one sample in a study of blood T cell repertoires in COVID-19. The assay was immunoSEQ multiplex PCR, and TCRdb's table has in-frame clones only and misses some. The profile shows 200,000 or so clones, approximately 79% of them singletons. Sequencing was done on a sample of peripheral blood. The receptors shown here come from a man between 60 and 75 years old with active or convalescent COVID-19. The CDR3 runs from the conserved cysteine through the conserved F or W. A D gene is named only where the DNA matches it firmly. The size field is filled for only some rows; it gives once, few, many or a size class.

D gene: -
V gene: TRBV18
clone size: few
J gene: TRBJ2-3
CDR3 protein: CASSPDPGAGDTQYF
CDR3 DNA: TGTGCCAGCTCACCAGATCCGGGAGCAGGAGATACGCAGTATTTT

D gene: TRBD1
V gene: TRBV28
clone size: -
J gene: TRBJ2-4
CDR3 protein: CASSSLGQGMENIQYF
CDR3 DNA: TGTGCCAGCAGTTCCCTGGGACAGGGGATGGAAAACATTCAGTACTTC

D gene: -
V gene: TRBV27
clone size: -
J gene: TRBJ1-1
CDR3 protein: CASRGLQGRTEAFF
CDR3 DNA: TGTGCCAGCAGGGGACTACAGGGAAGAACTGAAGCTTTCTTT

D gene: -
V gene: TRBV5-1
clone size: -
J gene: TRBJ2-2
CDR3 protein: CASSKVQVNTGELFF
CDR3 DNA: TGCGCCAGCAGCAAAGTTCAGGTTAACACCGGGGAGCTGTTTTTT

D gene: TRBD1
V gene: TRBV6-1
clone size: -
J gene: TRBJ2-1
CDR3 protein: CASSEATVGGGEQFF
CDR3 DNA: TGTGCCAGCAGTGAAGCGACGGTAGGGGGCGGTGAGCAGTTCTTC

D gene: TRBD2
V gene: TRBV28
clone size: -
J gene: TRBJ2-2
CDR3 protein: CASTRAGRNTGELFF
CDR3 DNA: TGTGCCAGCACTAGAGCGGGGCGGAACACCGGGGAGCTGTTTTTT

D gene: TRBD1
V gene: TRBV4-1
clone size: -
J gene: TRBJ2-7
CDR3 protein: CASSQHRGMSSYEQYF
CDR3 DNA: TGCGCCAGCAGCCAACACAGGGGCATGAGCTCCTACGAGCAGTACTTC

D gene: TRBD2
V gene: TRBV28
clone size: -
J gene: TRBJ2-7
CDR3 protein: CASKPPRAGGGDEQYF
CDR3 DNA: TGTGCCAGCAAACCCCCTAGAGCGGGAGGCGGCGACGAGCAGTACTTC

D gene: TRBD2
V gene: TRBV5-1
clone size: -
J gene: TRBJ2-3
CDR3 protein: CASSPLSGITDTQYF
CDR3 DNA: TGCGCCAGCAGCCCCCTGAGCGGGATCACAGATACGCAGTATTTT

D gene: -
V gene: TRBV24-1
clone size: few
J gene: TRBJ2-7
CDR3 protein: CATSVTRTLENPYEQYF
CDR3 DNA: TGTGCCACCAGTGTTACCCGGACTTTAGAGAACCCCTACGAGCAGTACTTC

D gene: TRBD2
V gene: TRBV4-2
clone size: -
J gene: TRBJ2-7
CDR3 protein: CASSQEGFWASGSYEQYF
CDR3 DNA: TGTGCCAGCAGCCAAGAAGGGTTCTGGGCTAGCGGGAGCTACGAGCAGTACTTC

D gene: -
V gene: TRBV19
clone size: -
J gene: TRBJ2-2
CDR3 protein: CASREGQYTGELFF
CDR3 DNA: TGTGCCAGTAGGGAGGGTCAGTACACCGGGGAGCTGTTTTTT

D gene: TRBD1
V gene: TRBV6-6
clone size: -
J gene: TRBJ2-7
CDR3 protein: CASSYSFGQDSYEQYF
CDR3 DNA: TGTGCCAGCAGTTATTCTTTTGGACAGGACTCCTACGAGCAGTACTTC

D gene: -
V gene: TRBV14
clone size: -
J gene: TRBJ2-7
CDR3 protein: CASSPRAFYEQYF
CDR3 DNA: TGTGCCAGCAGTCCCCGCGCGTTCTACGAGCAGTACTTC

D gene: -
V gene: TRBV7-3
clone size: -
J gene: TRBJ2-3
CDR3 protein: CASSLLGTSGETQYF
CDR3 DNA: TGTGCCAGCAGCTTACTGGGAACCTCGGGGGAAACGCAGTATTTT

D gene: TRBD1
V gene: TRBV5-4
clone size: -
J gene: TRBJ1-1
CDR3 protein: CASSSPATGGADSFF
CDR3 DNA: TGTGCCAGCAGCTCCCCGGCGACAGGGGGCGCTGATTCTTTCTTT

D gene: TRBD2
V gene: TRBV5-6
clone size: -
J gene: TRBJ2-7
CDR3 protein: CASSLPGGGTYEQYF
CDR3 DNA: TGTGCCAGCAGCTTACCGGGCGGGGGGACCTACGAGCAGTACTTC

D gene: TRBD2
V gene: TRBV4-1
clone size: -
J gene: TRBJ2-5
CDR3 protein: CASSQGGLAGGETQYF
CDR3 DNA: TGCGCCAGCAGCCAAGGGGGACTAGCGGGAGGAGAGACCCAGTACTTC

D gene: TRBD2
V gene: TRBV6-2/TRBV6-3
clone size: -
J gene: TRBJ2-1
CDR3 protein: CASSLLTSAYNEQFF
CDR3 DNA: TGTGCCAGCAGCCTCCTTACTAGCGCCTACAATGAGCAGTTCTTC

D gene: TRBD2
V gene: TRBV6-2/TRBV6-3
clone size: -
J gene: TRBJ2-7
CDR3 protein: CASSKGTSGNTYEQYF
CDR3 DNA: TGTGCCAGCAGTAAAGGGACTAGCGGGAATACATACGAGCAGTACTTC

D gene: TRBD1
V gene: TRBV19
clone size: -
J gene: TRBJ1-5
CDR3 protein: CAVSRTGNSNQPQHF
CDR3 DNA: TGTGCCGTTTCTCGGACAGGCAATAGCAATCAGCCCCAGCATTTT

D gene: TRBD2
V gene: TRBV19
clone size: -
J gene: TRBJ2-2
CDR3 protein: CASLAGVGTGELFF
CDR3 DNA: TGTGCCAGCCTAGCGGGAGTCGGGACCGGGGAGCTGTTTTTT

D gene: TRBD2
V gene: TRBV7-6
clone size: -
J gene: TRBJ2-2
CDR3 protein: CASSLTSGTAWELFF
CDR3 DNA: TGTGCCAGCAGCTTGACTAGCGGGACAGCGTGGGAGCTGTTTTTT

D gene: -
V gene: TRBV30
clone size: -
J gene: TRBJ1-4
CDR3 protein: CAWSVKGKLFF
CDR3 DNA: TGTGCCTGGAGTGTCAAGGGGAAACTGTTTTTT

D gene: -
V gene: TRBV9
clone size: -
J gene: TRBJ2-3
CDR3 protein: CASSVVTRDTQYF
CDR3 DNA: TGTGCCAGCAGCGTAGTAACCAGGGATACGCAGTATTTT

D gene: -
V gene: TRBV12-3/TRBV12-4
clone size: -
J gene: TRBJ2-5
CDR3 protein: CASSWGGETQYF
CDR3 DNA: TGTGCCAGCAGTTGGGGAGGAGAGACCCAGTACTTC

D gene: TRBD1
V gene: TRBV7-8
clone size: -
J gene: TRBJ2-1
CDR3 protein: CASSLDRGQYNEQFF
CDR3 DNA: TGTGCCAGCAGCTTAGACAGGGGGCAGTACAATGAGCAGTTCTTC

D gene: TRBD1
V gene: TRBV24-1
clone size: -
J gene: TRBJ2-7
CDR3 protein: CATSDPDRDEQYF
CDR3 DNA: TGTGCCACCAGTGACCCCGACAGGGACGAGCAGTACTTC

D gene: -
V gene: TRBV11-2
clone size: -
J gene: TRBJ2-5
CDR3 protein: CASSSKGEGYETQYF
CDR3 DNA: TGTGCCAGCAGCTCCAAGGGGGAGGGCTATGAGACCCAGTACTTC